These 8 T cell receptor beta chains came from one sample sequenced in a study of blood T cell repertoires in COVID-19. The data were produced by immunoSEQ multiplex PCR, yet TCRdb's version contains in-frame clones alone and is incomplete. The sample consists of a few hundred thousand clones, around 85% of them appearing once. Sequencing was carried out using PBMCs or T cells enriched from blood (not recorded which). All receptors derive from a man between 25 and 39 years old who had recovered from COVID-19.

J is TRBJ1-2 and V is TRBV5-4, with D perhaps TRBD1 (5 bases). The V gene's germline CDR1 is SGHNT and CDR2 YYREEE (reference sequence). This CDR3 spans 15 amino acids. V lost 2 bases to trimming and J lost 4 bases, with 15 bases between them. In DNA, the CDR3 is TGTGCCAGCAGCTTCGGGAGTGACAGTACCTATGGCTACACCTTC. Its protein is CASSFGSDSTYGYTF.

The CDR3 DNA reads as TGTGCCAGCAGTTACGGGGACAGGACGAACACTGAAGCTTTCTTT. Protein sequence: CASSYGDRTNTEAFF. The chain joins TRBV6-5 to TRBJ1-1, with TRBD1 identical over 8 bases. The CDR3 is 15 amino acids. Germline trimming cut 2 bases from V and 1 base from J; bases unmatched to any gene: 3. The germline CDR1 and CDR2 sequences are MNHEY and SVGAGI.

The chain is built from TRBV30 and TRBJ1-2, with no clear D. Trimming pared 0 bases from V and 4 bases from J, leaving 9 bases between. The CDR3 sequence is 13 residues long. Looked up from germline, CDR1 is GTSNPN and CDR2 is SVGIG (reference sequence). CDR3 protein: CAWSVMTIYGYTF. The CDR3 region has the DNA TGTGCCTGGAGTGTTATGACAATCTATGGCTACACCTTC. The full variable domain, in which reference TRBV30 and TRBJ1-2 provide the parts outside the CDR3, is SQTIHQWPATLVQPVGSPLSLECTVEGTSNPNLYWYRQAAGRGLQLLFYSVGIGQISSEVPQNLSASRPQDRQFILSSKKLLLSDSGFYLCAWSVMTIYGYTFGSGTRLTVV.

This chain uses TRBV4-3 with TRBJ2-7; 7 nucleotides agree with TRBD1. After removal of 3 bases from V and 3 bases from J, the junction contained 5 bases not matched to a gene. There are 14 residues in the CDR3. CDR1 and CDR2 (germline): LGHNA, YSLEER. The CDR3 DNA reads TGCGCCAGCAGCCATGGGACAGCGAACTACGAGCAGTACTTC. Translated: CASSHGTANYEQYF.

The genes are TRBV3-1 (or the pseudogene TRBV3-2) and TRBJ1-1, with TRBD1 as a possible D gene (5 bases). The CDR3 contains 14 residues. V was shortened by 5 bases and J by 2 bases, with 12 bases between the two germline ends. Germline loops: CDR1 LGHDT, CDR2 YNNKEL (reference sequence). CDR3 DNA: TGTGCCAGCAGCGGTTTGGGGGGAAACACTGAAGCTTTCTTT. The encoded protein is CASSGLGGNTEAFF.

The rearrangement links TRBV4-1 to TRBJ2-1, with 10 nucleotides matching TRBD2. CDR3 length: 16 residues. The junction had 6 bases not matched to a gene; V was cut back by 3 bases and J by 4 bases. Germline V CDR1 and CDR2: MGHRA, YSYEKL. The CDR3 is CASSQESGGAYNEQFF. The CDR3 nucleotides read TGCGCCAGCAGCCAGGAAAGCGGGGGGGCTTACAATGAGCAGTTCTTC.

The gene calls are TRBV6-2 or TRBV6-3 and TRBJ2-2; the D is unclear. Germline CDR1 reads MNHEY; CDR2 reads SVGEGT. There are 14 residues in the CDR3. The V end was cut by 5 bases, the J end by 2 bases, with 9 bases between. DNA for the CDR3: TGTGCCAGCAGTCACGGTCCAAACACCGGGGAGCTGTTTTTT. Its translation: CASSHGPNTGELFF.

V gene TRBV11-1 combines with J gene TRBJ2-3; perhaps TRBD2 as D (6 bases). From germline, CDR1 is SGHAT and CDR2 FQDESV (reference sequence). This CDR3 is built from 16 residues. The V and J ends lost 4 bases and 2 bases respectively, with 16 bases between them. The CDR3 DNA follows: TGTGCCAGCAGCTACCATGGAGGGGCGATCACAGATACGCAGTATTTT. Protein sequence: CASSYHGGAITDTQYF.